A selection of T cell receptor beta chains follows, all from one sample in a study of neurological immune-mediated disorders. MiXCR was run by TCRdb on the 5' RACE reads, yielding one entry per CDR3 protein. The sample has roughly 100,000 distinct CDR3 sequences, 10% to 11% seen once; the top ten hold approximately 3.4%. The sample taken for sequencing was PBMCs. Receptors were obtained from a female donor with HTLV-1-associated myelopathy (HAM/TSP). Both conserved end residues are part of each CDR3. D genes are given only for firm matches. Rows give clone size only sometimes, using once, few, many, or a class for an expanded clone.

v_call	d_call	clone_size	j_call	cdr3_nt	cdr3_aa
TRBV20-1	.	many	TRBJ1-2	TGCAGTGCCCTTCGAGATAGTGGAGGCTACACCTTC	CSALRDSGGYTF
TRBV5-1	.	many	TRBJ1-1	TGCGCCAGCAGCTTGCAGGGGAACACTGAAGCTTTCTTT	CASSLQGNTEAFF
TRBV5-1	TRBD1	many	TRBJ2-1	TGCGCCAGCAGCTCGGGGGACAGGGAGGGCAATGAGCAGTTCTTC	CASSSGDREGNEQFF
TRBV6-5	TRBD1	.	TRBJ2-4	TGTGCCAGCAGCTCTATCTCAGGGGGCATTCAGTACTTC	CASSSISGGIQYF
TRBV20-1	.	many	TRBJ2-7	TGCAGTGCTAGAGATGGGAGGGGGCAAGAGCAGTACTTC	CSARDGRGQEQYF
TRBV20-1	TRBD2	.	TRBJ2-3	TGCAGTGCTACTCGGAGGGGACTAGCGGCCACAGATACGCAGTATTTT	CSATRRGLAATDTQYF
TRBV4-1	.	many	TRBJ1-1	TGCGCCAGCAGCCAAGATTACGAACGGATCCTGGGAGCTTTCTTT	CASSQDYERILGAFF
TRBV2	.	many	TRBJ2-2	TGTGCCAGCAGAGGAGCCAGGGACACCGGGGAGCTGTTTTTT	CASRGARDTGELFF
TRBV5-1	TRBD2	many	TRBJ2-3	TGCGCCAGCAGCTTGGCCGGGACTAGGGGCACAGATACGCAGTATTTT	CASSLAGTRGTDTQYF
TRBV7-9	TRBD1	few	TRBJ2-5	TGTGCCAGCAGCCGCAATCAGGGGGCCCAAGAGACCCAGTACTTC	CASSRNQGAQETQYF
TRBV9	TRBD2	many	TRBJ2-1	TGTGCCAGCTCACCTAGCGGGGGGGCCAACAATGAGCAGTTCTTC	CASSPSGGANNEQFF
TRBV5-1	TRBD1	many	TRBJ1-1	TGCGCCAGCAGCATGACAGGGATGAACACTGAAGCTTTCTTT	CASSMTGMNTEAFF
TRBV20-1	.	.	TRBJ1-4	TGCAGTGCTAGATATACCCATCACGAAAAACTGTTTTTT	CSARYTHHEKLFF
TRBV5-1	.	.	TRBJ2-3	TGCGCCAGCAGTTTCGGGGATGCGCAGTATTTT	CASSFGDAQYF
TRBV5-1	TRBD2	many	TRBJ2-2	TGCGCCAGCAGCTCCACGGGAGCGGGGTCTAACACCGGGGAGCTGTTTTTT	CASSSTGAGSNTGELFF
TRBV20-1	.	many	TRBJ1-4	TGCAGTGCTAGAGATCAGGAGGCAACTAATGAAAAACTGTTTTTT	CSARDQEATNEKLFF
TRBV4-1	.	many	TRBJ2-1	TGCGCCAGCAGCCCCCAGGGGGGGGCCGGTAGCTCCTACAATGAGCAGTTCTTC	CASSPQGGAGSSYNEQFF
TRBV28	TRBD1	many	TRBJ2-1	TGTGCCAGCCACCGCGGACAGGGAGTTCGTTTTTATGATGAGCAGTTCTTC	CASHRGQGVRFYDEQFF
TRBV5-6	.	many	TRBJ2-7	TGTGCCAGCCTAAACCAGGGATGGGGCTACGAGCAGTACTTC	CASLNQGWGYEQYF
TRBV20-1	.	many	TRBJ2-1	TGCAGTGCTGAACAGGGAATCTCCTACAATGAGCAGTTCTTC	CSAEQGISYNEQFF
TRBV20-1	.	many	TRBJ1-1	TGCAGTGCTAGGATCCCAACGGGGAACACTGAAGCTTTCTTT	CSARIPTGNTEAFF
TRBV9	.	.	TRBJ2-1	TGTGCCAGCATCGAGAGCAAAGAAAGCAACAATGAGCAGTTCTTC	CASIESKESNNEQFF
TRBV7-2	TRBD1	many	TRBJ2-1	TGTGCCAGCAGCTTAATGGGACAGGGTGTCTACAATGAGCAGTTCTTC	CASSLMGQGVYNEQFF
TRBV5-1	.	many	TRBJ2-1	TGCGCCAGCAGCTCCGGGACACAGGGCGTAGAGCAGTTCTTC	CASSSGTQGVEQFF
TRBV5-1	.	many	TRBJ2-5	TGCGCCAGCAGCTTTCTATCCGGACAGATCGAGACCCAGTACTTC	CASSFLSGQIETQYF
TRBV27	.	many	TRBJ1-6	TGTGCCAGCAGTTTAAACAGGGACGGGGCCCTCCACTTT	CASSLNRDGALHF
TRBV9	.	.	TRBJ2-3	TGTGCCAGCAGTCCCTCGAACACCGGGGAGCAGTATTTT	CASSPSNTGEQYF
TRBV5-1	TRBD1	many	TRBJ2-1	TGCGCCAGCAGCCCGGGACAGGGGGCGCTTAATGAGCAGTTCTTC	CASSPGQGALNEQFF
TRBV5-1	.	many	TRBJ2-2	TGCGCCAGCAGCTTAGGGAGCCAGGGGAACACCGGGGAGCTGTTTTTT	CASSLGSQGNTGELFF
TRBV20-1	TRBD1	many	TRBJ2-2	TGCAGTGCAAAGGGGGCGCGAATCACCGGGGAGCTGTTTTTT	CSAKGARITGELFF
TRBV28	TRBD1	.	TRBJ2-3	TGTGCCAGCAGTTCCACTCGACAGGGAGCCCCAGATACGCAGTATTTT	CASSSTRQGAPDTQYF
TRBV5-1	TRBD1	many	TRBJ1-1	TGCGCCAGCAGCTTTGGGCCAGGGGGCACTGAAGCTTTCTTT	CASSFGPGGTEAFF
TRBV2	TRBD2	many	TRBJ2-1	TGTGCCAGCAGGGGACTAGCGGGGGTCTCCTACAATGAGCAGTTCTTC	CASRGLAGVSYNEQFF
TRBV5-1	.	.	TRBJ1-2	TGCGCCAGCAGCCTTTTGGACAGCGGAGGCTACACCTTC	CASSLLDSGGYTF
TRBV7-2	.	many	TRBJ2-6	TGTGCCAGCAGAGGTGGGGGCTCTGGGGCCAACGTCCTGACTTTC	CASRGGGSGANVLTF
TRBV5-1	TRBD2	many	TRBJ2-7	TGCGCCAGCAGCTTGCGACTAGCGGGGGCCCAGAAACATTACGAGCAGTACTTC	CASSLRLAGAQKHYEQYF
TRBV20-1	.	many	TRBJ2-1	TGCAGTGCTGACGGTGGGACCCTTCCGAGCTCCTACAATGAGCAGTTCTTC	CSADGGTLPSSYNEQFF
TRBV7-9	.	.	TRBJ2-1	TGTGCCAGCAGCTTAGCGGGCAATTCCAACAATGAGCAGTTCTTC	CASSLAGNSNNEQFF
TRBV9	TRBD1	many	TRBJ2-7	TGTGCCAGCAGCGTAGGGGGACAGGGGTTTGGCGAGCAGTACTTC	CASSVGGQGFGEQYF
TRBV25-1	TRBD1	many	TRBJ2-7	TGTGCCAGCACCAAGGGGGCAGTCTACGAGCAGTACTTC	CASTKGAVYEQYF
TRBV12-3/TRBV12-4	.	many	TRBJ1-1	TGTGCCAGCAGTTTAGAGGCCCCCTCACGGTGGAACACTGAAGCTTTCTTT	CASSLEAPSRWNTEAFF